These 32 T cell receptor beta chains were sequenced from one sample in a study of cytomegalovirus exposure and HLA in healthy donors. Primers: 60 Vbeta forward and 13 Jbeta reverse. The data were produced by immunoSEQ multiplex PCR, yet TCRdb's version contains in-frame clones alone and is incomplete. The data contain roughly 90,000 clones, under 80% of them seen just once; the ten biggest clones take up 20% to 25%. What was sequenced was PBMCs. The receptors were gathered from a man in his thirties or forties in good health and CMV-seropositive.

The gene calls are TRBV28 and TRBJ2-7; possible D gene TRBD1, 5 bases. Trimming removed 11 bases from V and 5 bases from J, with 13 bases in between. The CDR3 extends over 11 amino acids. Germline V gives CDR1 MDHEN, CDR2 SYDVKM. CDR3 bases: TGTGCCCTAGGGGCCGGCAACGAGCAGTACTTC. Amino acids: CALGAGNEQYF.

V is TRBV2 and J is TRBJ2-7, with a weak D call TRBD2 (7 bases). The CDR3 runs 15 residues. Trimming stripped 8 bases from V and 0 bases from J, with 17 bases between. Germline CDR1 reads SNHLY; CDR2 reads FYNNEI. CDR3 sequence (DNA): TGTGCCAGCGGTCTTCAAGGGGGGGCCTCCTACGAGCAGTACTTC. Residues: CASGLQGGASYEQYF.

The chain carries TRBV15 and TRBJ2-7; D call uncertain. From germline, CDR1 is LNHNV and CDR2 YYDKDF (reference sequence). With 5 bases removed from V and 3 bases from J, the gap between germline ends came to 8 bases. The CDR3 loop spans 12 amino acids. CDR3 amino acids: CATSFNYYEQYF. CDR3 nucleotides: TGTGCCACCAGCTTCAACTACTACGAGCAGTACTTC.

This clone was detected a few times. The chain combines TRBV7-9 with TRBJ2-7; D perhaps matches TRBD2 (5 bases). The V end was cut by 4 bases, the J end by 0 bases, with 13 bases between. CDR1 SEHNR and CDR2 FQNEAQ come from the germline V gene (reference sequence). This CDR3 has 15 amino acids. In nucleotides, the CDR3 is TGTGCCAGCAGCTCCCGAGCGGAGGTCTCCTACGAGCAGTACTTC. Translation gives CASSSRAEVSYEQYF.

Many counts were recorded for this clone. The chain uses TRBV6-5 and TRBJ1-2, with D possibly being TRBD1 (6 bases). This CDR3 is built from 16 residues. V lost 0 bases and J 5 bases, leaving 16 bases between the germline ends. The V gene's germline CDR1 is MNHEY and CDR2 SVGAGI. CDR3 amino acids: CASSYSDWRGRYGYTF. The CDR3 coding sequence is TGTGCCAGCAGTTACTCGGATTGGCGGGGGCGTTATGGCTACACCTTC.

The table lists this clone with a few counts. The DNA for the CDR3 is TGCGCCAGCAGCCAAGATAGCACTAGCGGGGGGGCTGGAAATGAGCAGTTCTTC. It specifies CASSQDSTSGGAGNEQFF. The rearrangement uses TRBV4-1 and TRBJ2-1; 13 bases are shared with TRBD2. With 0 bases clipped from V and 7 bases from J, the junction kept 9 bases outside the gene matches. There are 18 residues in the CDR3. Germline CDR1 is MGHRA and CDR2 is YSYEKL.

V usage is TRBV28 and J usage is TRBJ1-2; D remains ambiguous. V shed 5 bases and J shed 3 bases, with 19 bases lying between them. CDR1 and CDR2 from the germline V gene are MDHEN and SYDVKM. This CDR3 has 16 amino acids. As DNA, the CDR3 is TGTGCCAGCAGTCCCCAGGCGGATCGGGGTTACTATGGCTACACCTTC. Translated: CASSPQADRGYYGYTF.

This chain joins TRBV29-1 and TRBJ2-5; D not resolved. V lost 6 bases and J 5 bases, leaving 10 bases between the germline ends. The V gene's germline CDR1 is SQVTM and CDR2 ANQGSEA. The CDR3 totals 11 residues. The CDR3 DNA reads as TGCAGCGTAATCCAGTATGAGACCCAGTACTTC. Its translation: CSVIQYETQYF.

This chain uses TRBV6-5 with TRBJ2-7, with D uncertain. Germline V CDR1 and CDR2: MNHEY, SVGAGI. V dropped 6 bases and J dropped 6 bases, with 18 bases sitting between them. This CDR3 spans 14 amino acids. Here the CDR3 reads CASRDTTANSEQYF. The CDR3 DNA reads as TGTGCCAGCAGGGATACCACAGCTAACTCCGAGCAGTACTTC.

The J gene is TRBJ1-1, the V gene TRBV7-9; D is possibly TRBD1 (6 bases). The V gene's germline CDR1 is SEHNR and CDR2 FQNEAQ (reference sequence). The CDR3 extends over 15 amino acids. V was shortened by 4 bases and J by 4 bases, with 16 bases between the two germline ends. The CDR3 region is CASSSRDRPSTEAFF. Written as DNA, the CDR3 is TGTGCCAGCAGCTCACGAGACAGGCCCTCCACTGAAGCTTTCTTT.

The chain recombines TRBV6-5 with TRBJ1-1; a possible D gene is TRBD1 (5 bases). V shed 6 bases and J shed 6 bases, with 14 bases lying between them. The CDR3 sequence is 13 residues long. Per germline, CDR1 MNHEY and CDR2 SVGAGI. The DNA of the CDR3 is TGTGCCAGCAGACAGGTGGGAAACCCTGAAGCTTTCTTT. Translation gives CASRQVGNPEAFF.

About this clone: The CDR3 ends on some other residue instead of the conserved phenylalanine or tryptophan, so this is likely a read error. It is unclear where the CDR3 begins or ends on the DNA, so no DNA is shown, and the CDR3 is as TCRdb lists it. The chain recombines TRBV21-1 with TRBJ2-7; no DNA check was done on the table's D call, TRBD2. TRBV21-1 is marked as a pseudogene. Termini included, the CDR3 measures 14 amino acids. CDR3: CASSTPGLAGTPDL.

The V call is TRBV7-9, the J call TRBJ1-1; maybe TRBD1 (6 bases). V was trimmed by 5 bases and J by 10 bases, leaving 23 bases between them. The CDR3 runs to 15 residues. Germline V CDR1 and CDR2: SEHNR, FQNEAQ (reference sequence). This chain's CDR3 is CASSAWTVTERRAFF. In nucleotides, the CDR3 is TGTGCCAGCAGCGCATGGACAGTTACAGAACGAAGAGCTTTCTTT.

This clone occurred once. The chain uses TRBV4-1 and TRBJ1-2, with D possibly being TRBD1 (5 bases). Germline CDR1 is MGHRA and CDR2 is YSYEKL. V was clipped by 4 bases and J by 8 bases, with 14 bases between them. CDR3 size: 13 residues. The CDR3 bases are TGCGCCAGCAGCCTAGAGACGGGGGAAGGCTACACCTTC. Its protein product is CASSLETGEGYTF.

CDR3 bases: TGTGCCAGCAGCTTGCCAGGGAAAGGGGAAAAACTGTTTTTT. Amino acids: CASSLPGKGEKLFF. The rearrangement joins TRBV5-6 to TRBJ1-4; D is perhaps TRBD1 (5 bases). The CDR3 extends over 14 amino acids. Per the germline V gene, CDR1 is SGHDT and CDR2 is YYEEEE. The V gene lost 1 base and the J gene lost 8 bases, with 12 bases spanning the gap.

This clone came up a few times. The gene calls are TRBV5-8 and TRBJ2-1, with D possibly matching TRBD2 (5 bases). Trimming removed 4 bases from V and 6 bases from J, with 5 bases in between. CDR3 length: 11 amino acids. CDR1 SGHTS and CDR2 YDEGEE come from the germline V gene. CDR3 nucleotides: TGTGCCAGCAGCCGGGGCAATGAGCAGTTCTTC. As protein: CASSRGNEQFF. The variable domain in full, completed from reference TRBV5-8 and TRBJ2-1, reads EAGVTQSPTHLIKTRGQQATLRCSPISGHTSVYWYQQALGLGLQFLLWYDEGEERNRGNFPPRFSGRQFPNYSSELNVNALELEDSALYLCASSRGNEQFFGPGTRLTVL.

The chain uses TRBV7-9 and TRBJ1-5, with 7 bases identical to TRBD1. Trimming cost V 5 bases and J 1 base; bases outside gene matches: 8. Germline CDR1 SEHNR, CDR2 FQNEAQ (reference sequence). This CDR3 spans 16 amino acids. CDR3 sequence (DNA): TGTGCCAGCAGCCTCGGGGCAGGGGGGAGCAATCAGCCCCAGCATTTT. It yields the protein CASSLGAGGSNQPQHF.

The genes are TRBV25-1 and TRBJ2-7, with D possibly being TRBD2 (5 bases). CDR3 length equals 14 residues. V was trimmed by 2 bases and J by 1 base, leaving 9 bases between them. The germline CDR1 and CDR2 sequences are MGHDK and SYGVNS. The CDR3 DNA is TGTGCCAGCAGTGAAGAGGGAAAGTCCTACGAGCAGTACTTC. Its translation is CASSEEGKSYEQYF.

This clone showed up just once. J is TRBJ1-5 and V is TRBV4-3; possibly TRBD1 for D (6 bases). Germline V gives CDR1 LGHNA, CDR2 YSLEER. The CDR3 covers 13 residues. Trimming stripped 3 bases from V and 10 bases from J, with 13 bases between. The CDR3: CASSHSDRSPQHF. CDR3 nucleotide sequence: TGCGCCAGCAGCCATTCAGACAGGAGCCCCCAGCATTTT.

The CDR3 DNA is TGCGCCAGCAGACTTGATTTACCGGGACAGGGGAATTCACCCCTCCACTTT. As protein: CASRLDLPGQGNSPLHF. The chain uses TRBV5-1 and TRBJ1-6, with 10 bases identical to TRBD1. Germline values: CDR1 SGHRS, CDR2 YFSETQ. This CDR3 is built from 17 residues. With V trimmed by 5 bases and J by 7 bases, 12 bases remained unmatched.

This clone was seen a handful of times. This chain joins TRBV4-2 and TRBJ1-5, with 8 bases aligning to TRBD1. Germline loops: CDR1 LGHNA, CDR2 YNFKEQ. V dropped 5 bases and J dropped 2; count of bases not matched to a gene: 5. The CDR3 sequence is 15 residues long. CDR3 protein: CASSITGGGNQPQHF. CDR3 in DNA: TGTGCCAGCAGCATCACAGGGGGAGGCAATCAGCCCCAGCATTTT.

This clone appeared once. The V call is TRBV5-1, the J call TRBJ2-3; weak D call: TRBD2 (5 bases). This CDR3 contains 14 residues. Germline CDR1 is SGHRS and CDR2 is YFSETQ. V was clipped by 1 base and J by 1 base, with 7 bases between them. CDR3 in DNA: TGCGCCAGCAGCTTGTTCGGGGGCACAGATACGCAGTATTTT. Protein sequence: CASSLFGGTDTQYF.

V gene TRBV2 combines with J gene TRBJ2-5; 8 nucleotides align to TRBD2. The CDR3 consists of 15 residues. The germline CDR1 and CDR2 sequences are SNHLY and FYNNEI. The J segment lost 5 bases and the V segment lost 1 base, leaving 6 bases of the junction unmatched. CDR3 in amino acids: CASSEDLAGWETQYF. The CDR3, as DNA: TGTGCCAGCAGTGAAGATCTAGCGGGTTGGGAGACCCAGTACTTC.

The gene calls are TRBV4-2 and TRBJ1-1, with 8 bases that match TRBD1. CDR1 and CDR2 from the germline V gene are LGHNA and YNFKEQ. After removal of 3 bases from V and 1 base from J, the junction contained 4 bases not matched to a gene. The CDR3 is 15 amino acids. DNA for the CDR3: TGTGCCAGCAGCCAGGGTGACAGGGGGAACACTGAAGCTTTCTTT. Protein sequence: CASSQGDRGNTEAFF.

The chain joins TRBV4-3 to TRBJ2-3; a weak D match, TRBD2 (5 bases). V was pared by 4 bases and J by 0 bases, with 17 bases between. Per the germline V gene, CDR1 is LGHNA and CDR2 is YSLEER. This CDR3 comprises 17 residues. The CDR3 spells CASSLQVEGSSTDTQYF. The CDR3 nucleotides read TGCGCCAGCAGCCTTCAGGTAGAGGGTTCTAGCACAGATACGCAGTATTTT.

The V call is TRBV7-8, the J call TRBJ2-3; TRBD2 matches at 8 bases. Germline V lookup: CDR1 SGHVS, CDR2 FQNEAQ. The junction had 12 bases not matched to a gene; V was cut back by 7 bases and J by 0 bases. This CDR3 has 17 residues. For the CDR3, the DNA is TGTGCCAGCACCAACCGGGGGGGGCCAGCTAGCACAGATACGCAGTATTTT. Its translation is CASTNRGGPASTDTQYF.

This chain uses TRBV12-5 with TRBJ1-1, with D hard to call. Trimming cost V 5 bases and J 6 bases, with 10 bases left between them. CDR1 and CDR2 (germline): LGHNT, FRNRAP. This CDR3 comprises 12 residues. Written as DNA, the CDR3 is TGTGCTAGTGGTCTAGACCCAGCTGAAGCTTTCTTT. Translation: CASGLDPAEAFF.

This clone was observed a handful of times. V gene TRBV7-2 combines with J gene TRBJ2-1, with TRBD2 matching over 9 bases. From germline, CDR1 is SGHTA and CDR2 FQGNSA. There are 14 residues in the CDR3. CDR3 DNA: TGTGTTTCGAGGCGGGGGGGCCAATACAATGAGCAGTTCTTC. Translation: CVSRRGGQYNEQFF.

The rearrangement joins TRBV27 to TRBJ1-1, with a tentative D call TRBD1 (5 bases). With 6 bases removed from V and 4 bases from J, the gap between germline ends came to 18 bases. CDR1 MNHEY and CDR2 SMNVEV come from the germline V gene (reference sequence). This CDR3 has 15 residues. For the CDR3, the DNA is TGTGCCAGCAGCCTTGGACGACGGGGGTTCACTGAAGCTTTCTTT. The encoded protein is CASSLGRRGFTEAFF.

V and J are TRBV28 and TRBJ1-2, with D possibly matching TRBD1 (6 bases). The V gene's germline CDR1 is MDHEN and CDR2 SYDVKM. V lost 4 bases, J lost 8 bases, and 11 bases lay in between. The CDR3 covers 12 residues. The CDR3 is CASSSSGEGYTF. The CDR3 DNA is TGTGCCAGCAGTTCATCAGGGGAGGGCTACACCTTC.

The chain joins TRBV15 to TRBJ1-1; a weak D match, TRBD1 (6 bases). From germline, CDR1 is LNHNV and CDR2 YYDKDF (reference sequence). This CDR3 has 16 amino acids. The V end lost 3 bases, the J end lost 0 bases, and 14 bases lay between the germline ends. The CDR3 loop is CATSSRPGGMNTEAFF. The CDR3 DNA sequence: TGTGCCACCAGCAGTCGTCCTGGGGGCATGAACACTGAAGCTTTCTTT.

This chain uses TRBV7-6 with TRBJ1-2; D is uncertain. V dropped 0 bases and J dropped 8 bases, with 10 bases sitting between them. This CDR3 spans 13 amino acids. The germline CDR1 and CDR2 sequences are SGHVS and FNYEAQ. The CDR3 protein is CASSLAQDGGYTF. The CDR3 DNA reads TGTGCCAGCAGCTTAGCTCAGGATGGCGGCTACACCTTC.